This TCR beta chain was retrieved from a study of blood T cells in healthy people across ages. The individuals who served as donors were healthy Caucasians living in Russia, aged roughly 6 to 95. Together with a sample-barcoded 5' primer, a J-beta primer mix was included in a second PCR lasting about 7 to 11 cycles. TCRdb recomputed calls from the 5' RACE reads with MiXCR, one row per CDR3 protein. The table includes about 1.5 million distinct CDR3 sequences, around 40% detected once. Looked up from germline, CDR1 is DFQATT and CDR2 is SNEGSKA (reference sequence). The length of the CDR3 is 16 residues. Trimming pared 6 bases from V and 3 bases from J, leaving 21 bases between.

The receptor was derived from a woman between 18 and 29 years old in good health. The specimen was blood. J is TRBJ1-5 and V is TRBV20-1; possibly TRBD1 for D (6 bases). CDR3 in amino acids: CSAPRGEDWINQPQHF. The CDR3 DNA is TGCAGTGCCCCGAGGGGGGAGGACTGGATCAATCAGCCCCAGCATTTT.